A selection of T cell receptor beta chains follows, all from one sample in a study of cytomegalovirus exposure and HLA in healthy donors. Assay: immunoSEQ multiplex PCR; the TCRdb copy retains only in-frame clones and omits some. The data show around 120,000 clones, roughly two thirds seen once. The sample taken for sequencing was PBMCs. Every receptor here comes from a man younger than 40 in good health and CMV-seropositive. CDR3s include the opening cysteine and the closing phenylalanine or tryptophan. A D gene is named only where the DNA matches it firmly. Only some rows state a clone size, as once, few, many or a class for expanded clones.

v_call	d_call	clone_size	j_call	cdr3_aa	cdr3_nt
TRBV5-1	TRBD2	once	TRBJ2-2	CASSSISGSGTGELFF	TGCGCCAGCAGCTCGATTAGCGGGAGTGGCACCGGGGAGCTGTTTTTT
TRBV7-8	TRBD2	-	TRBJ2-1	CASSLGPAGGLWYNEQFF	TGTGCCAGCAGCTTAGGTCCCGCGGGAGGGCTATGGTACAATGAGCAGTTCTTC
TRBV28	-	-	TRBJ2-1	CASSFPAGSSEQFF	TGTGCCAGCAGTTTCCCGGCGGGCAGTTCGGAGCAGTTCTTC
TRBV5-1	-	-	TRBJ1-1	CASSLTGPSMNTEAFF	TGCGCCAGCAGCCTTACAGGGCCCTCAATGAACACTGAAGCTTTCTTT
TRBV29-1	-	once	TRBJ2-7	CSVEVTQGYEQYF	TGCAGCGTTGAAGTCACACAGGGCTACGAGCAGTACTTC
TRBV10-3	-	-	TRBJ2-5	CAISEVGAGETQYF	TGTGCCATCAGTGAGGTGGGAGCTGGGGAGACCCAGTACTTC
TRBV6-5	TRBD1	-	TRBJ1-2	CASRGGQGIYGYTF	TGTGCCAGCAGGGGGGGACAGGGGATCTATGGCTACACCTTC
TRBV7-8	TRBD1	few	TRBJ2-1	CASRQGTGYYNEQFF	TGTGCCAGCAGGCAGGGGACAGGGTACTACAATGAGCAGTTCTTC
TRBV5-4	TRBD1	few	TRBJ2-3	CASSPPDRAGTDTQYF	TGTGCCAGCAGCCCCCCGGACAGGGCGGGCACAGATACGCAGTATTTT
TRBV2	TRBD1	-	TRBJ2-5	CASSGLGGRGPETQYF	TGTGCCAGCAGTGGCTTAGGAGGTAGGGGGCCGGAGACCCAGTACTTC
TRBV20-1	TRBD2	-	TRBJ2-7	CRAGGPTEQYF	TGCAGGGCGGGAGGGCCGACCGAGCAGTACTTC
TRBV5-6	TRBD1	-	TRBJ1-1	CASSAPGTANTEAFF	TGTGCCAGCAGCGCACCCGGGACAGCCAACACTGAAGCTTTCTTT